The 30 T cell receptor beta chains below were found in one sample sequenced in a study of T cell responses to AZD1222 COVID-19 vaccine. Here immunoSEQ multiplex PCR was the method, and the copy in TCRdb shows in-frame clones only, minus some. Here the sample spans some 190,000 clones, around 90% being singletons. Sequencing used peripheral blood, obtained 28 days after the second AZD1222 dose. These receptors originate from an adult who received the AZD1222 COVID-19 vaccine.

The rearrangement links TRBV24-1 to TRBJ1-2; D is undetermined. CDR1 is KGHDR, CDR2 SFDVKD, per germline. Between the trimmed V and J ends, which lost 1 base and 1 base, there was a span of 9 bases. The CDR3 loop spans 15 amino acids. CDR3 in DNA: TGTGCCACCAGTGATTTCGGCGCAGGTAACTATGGCTACACCTTC. The encoded protein is CATSDFGAGNYGYTF.

The gene calls are TRBV6-2 or TRBV6-3 and TRBJ2-1; D is unclear. Trimming pared 0 bases from V and 7 bases from J, leaving 4 bases between. CDR3 size: 12 residues. Germline CDR1 and CDR2: MNHEY and SVGEGT. CDR3 residues: CASSYSGNEQFF. CDR3 nucleotides: TGTGCCAGCAGTTACTCCGGGAATGAGCAGTTCTTC.

The rearrangement joins TRBV21-1 to TRBJ2-5; TRBD1, the table's D call, lacks a check against the DNA. TRBV21-1 is recorded as a pseudogene. CDR3 size: 14 residues. The DNA of the CDR3 is TGTGCCAGCAGCAAACGGACAGGCCAAGAGACCCAGTACTTC. Its translation is CASSKRTGQETQYF.

The rearrangement joins TRBV28 to TRBJ2-5; D is undetermined. V was clipped by 8 bases and J by 2 bases, with 12 bases between them. Germline assignment: CDR1 MDHEN and CDR2 SYDVKM. The CDR3 consists of 13 residues. CDR3 DNA sequence: TGTGCCAGCGCGGTTGGGCTGCAAGAGACCCAGTACTTC. It is translated as CASAVGLQETQYF.

CDR3 loop: CASSLAQGPNEKLFF. CDR3 nucleotides: TGTGCCAGCAGCTTAGCGCAGGGGCCCAATGAAAAACTGTTTTTT. The chain recombines TRBV7-2 with TRBJ1-4, with D possibly matching TRBD1 (6 bases). Germline V CDR1 and CDR2: SGHTA, FQGNSA. The CDR3 length is 15 residues. V was clipped by 0 bases and J by 5 bases, with 10 bases between them.

This chain links TRBV3-1 (or the pseudogene TRBV3-2) with TRBJ2-4; possibly TRBD1 for D (5 bases). The CDR3 length is 16 residues. The germline gives CDR1 LGHDT, CDR2 YNNKEL (reference sequence). V lost 0 bases and J lost 4, with 13 bases in between. CDR3 nucleotide sequence: TGTGCCAGCAGCCAAGAGGGGTCGACAGTTAAAAACATTCAGTACTTC. It codes for CASSQEGSTVKNIQYF.

The V and J genes are TRBV6-5 and TRBJ2-3, with D perhaps matching TRBD2 (6 bases). CDR3 length equals 15 residues. From germline, CDR1 is MNHEY and CDR2 SVGAGI. The ends were cut back, 6 bases at V and 6 bases at J, with 19 bases in the middle. CDR3 in DNA: TGTGCCAGCAGGGATGCGGCTAGCGTAGAGGATACGCAGTATTTT. Translating gives CASRDAASVEDTQYF.

The table lists this clone with a count of one. The CDR3 coding sequence is TGTGCCAGCAGCCTCGGGACAGGGGAGTCACCCCTCCACTTT. It is translated as CASSLGTGESPLHF. The chain combines TRBV4-2 with TRBJ1-6, with TRBD1 matching 10 bases. The CDR3 runs to 14 residues. Germline V lookup: CDR1 LGHNA, CDR2 YNFKEQ. J lost 10 bases, V lost 4 bases, and 4 bases had no gene match.

The V and J genes are TRBV4-1 and TRBJ1-1; TRBD1 matches at 7 bases. With 4 bases clipped from V and 0 bases from J, the junction kept 5 bases outside the gene matches. CDR1 and CDR2 from the germline V gene are MGHRA and YSYEKL. The CDR3 is 15 residues long. CDR3 residues: CASSRGQTMNTEAFF. CDR3 coding DNA: TGCGCCAGCAGCCGGGGACAGACCATGAACACTGAAGCTTTCTTT.

Here the CDR3 DNA reads TGTGCCAGCAGCGTAGGACAGGATCAGCCCCAGCATTTT. It translates to CASSVGQDQPQHF. The V call is TRBV9, the J call TRBJ1-5; D possibly corresponds to TRBD1 (6 bases). With 0 bases removed from V and 5 bases from J, the gap between germline ends came to 6 bases. The germline gives CDR1 SGDLS, CDR2 YYNGEE. The CDR3 is made up of 13 amino acids. The whole variable domain, remainder taken from reference TRBV9 and TRBJ1-5, is DSGVTQTPKHLITATGQRVTLRCSPRSGDLSVYWYQQSLDQGLQFLIQYYNGEERAKGNILERFSAQQFPDLHSELNLSSLELGDSALYFCASSVGQDQPQHFGDGTRLSIL.

The rearrangement uses TRBV15 and TRBJ1-1; D may be TRBD1 (5 bases). Germline V CDR1 and CDR2: LNHNV, YYDKDF (reference sequence). The CDR3 runs 16 residues. The V and J ends lost 0 bases and 1 base respectively, with 12 bases between them. The CDR3 DNA reads as TGTGCCACCAGCAGAGATGCGGGGGTTGGGAACACTGAAGCTTTCTTT. Translation gives CATSRDAGVGNTEAFF.

This chain links TRBV5-1 with TRBJ1-2, with 7 bases fitting TRBD1. CDR1 SGHRS and CDR2 YFSETQ come from the germline V gene. V lost 0 bases, J lost 8 bases, and 4 bases stayed unmatched. This CDR3 has 13 amino acids. In DNA, the CDR3 is TGCGCCAGCAGCTTGGATGGGACAGCCGGCTACACCTTC. Protein: CASSLDGTAGYTF.

CDR3 region: CATSRTAAGAGNTIYF. CDR3 nucleotide sequence: TGTGCCACCAGCAGAACAGCCGCCGGGGCGGGAAACACCATATATTTT. V is TRBV15 and J is TRBJ1-3; perhaps TRBD1 as D (5 bases). The germline V gene encodes CDR1 LNHNV and CDR2 YYDKDF (reference sequence). V gave up 2 bases and J gave up 4 bases, with 15 bases separating them. The length of the CDR3 is 16 residues.

The V and J genes are TRBV9 and TRBJ2-2; the D is unclear. The CDR3 has 16 residues. Germline lookup yields CDR1 SGDLS and CDR2 YYNGEE. Trimming removed 3 bases at V and 6 bases at J, with 18 bases between. CDR3 region: CASSGYGAAVSGELFF. CDR3 in DNA: TGTGCCAGCAGCGGATATGGAGCTGCTGTGTCCGGGGAGCTGTTTTTT.

This clone was detected only a few times. The genes are TRBV15 and TRBJ2-7, with 8 bases fitting TRBD1. The V segment lost 3 bases and the J segment 8 bases; nucleotides outside the gene matches: 9. The CDR3 length is 14 residues. Per the germline V gene, CDR1 is LNHNV and CDR2 is YYDKDF (reference sequence). The CDR3 loop is CATSSGTGSTKQYF. In DNA form, the CDR3 reads TGTGCCACCAGCAGCGGGACAGGTAGTACGAAGCAGTACTTC.

This sequence joins TRBV28 and TRBJ1-2; D remains ambiguous. V was shortened by 10 bases and J by 6 bases, with 18 bases between the two germline ends. The germline V gene encodes CDR1 MDHEN and CDR2 SYDVKM. CDR3 size: 13 residues. The CDR3 DNA reads as TGTGCCATCGGATTATTGCCCCCCCATGGCTACACCTTC. The encoded protein is CAIGLLPPHGYTF.

The CDR3 DNA follows: TGTGCCAGCAGTTTATCAGCCGGGGGATTAGGCTACGAGCAGTACTTC. Amino acids: CASSLSAGGLGYEQYF. The chain links TRBV27 to TRBJ2-7; TRBD2 is a possible D gene (6 bases). Trimming cost V 0 bases and J 3 bases, with 15 bases left between them. Per the germline V gene, CDR1 is MNHEY and CDR2 is SMNVEV (reference sequence). The CDR3 has 16 residues.

The chain employs TRBV6-2 or TRBV6-3 and TRBJ1-2; D gene unclear. Germline V gene sequence: CDR1 MNHEY, CDR2 SVGEGT. Trimming took off 2 bases at V and 4 bases at J, with 14 bases between the two ends. This CDR3 region has 15 residues. CDR3 nucleotides: TGTGCCAGCAGTTACCCCAATGTACGGAGCTATGGCTACACCTTC. Encoded protein: CASSYPNVRSYGYTF.

The V and J genes are TRBV5-1 and TRBJ2-1, with D perhaps TRBD2 (5 bases). V gave up 0 bases and J gave up 9 bases, with 16 bases separating them. CDR1 is SGHRS and CDR2 is YFSETQ in the germline V gene. The CDR3 totals 15 residues. CDR3 region: CASSLGEGLAVEQFF. The DNA of the CDR3 is TGCGCCAGCAGCTTGGGCGAGGGTTTGGCGGTTGAGCAGTTCTTC.

This rearrangement joins TRBV6-2 or TRBV6-3 to TRBJ1-2; 8 bases agree with TRBD1. The CDR3 length is 14 residues. Trimming at V came to 0 bases and at J to 7 bases, leaving 4 bases not matched to a gene. The germline V gene encodes CDR1 MNHEY and CDR2 SVGEGT. The CDR3: CASSYSNQGAGYTF. CDR3 nucleotides: TGTGCCAGCAGTTACTCGAACCAGGGGGCTGGCTACACCTTC.

V is TRBV7-2 and J is TRBJ2-7; possibly TRBD1 for D (5 bases). Trimming pared 8 bases from V and 2 bases from J, leaving 13 bases between. The CDR3 spans 13 residues. The V gene's germline CDR1 is SGHTA and CDR2 FQGNSA. The CDR3 region is CASARRAPYEQYF. For the CDR3, the DNA is TGTGCCAGCGCCCGCAGGGCGCCCTACGAGCAGTACTTC.

The chain carries TRBV30 and TRBJ1-2; TRBD1 aligns across 9 bases. J was trimmed by 1 base and V by 1 base; bases with no gene match: 13. The CDR3 consists of 18 residues. Germline V gene sequence: CDR1 GTSNPN, CDR2 SVGIG (reference sequence). The CDR3 DNA reads TGTGCCTGGAGTGCCCCCGGGACAGGGAGGCCCTTTAACTATGGCTACACCTTC. It codes for CAWSAPGTGRPFNYGYTF. Complete variable domain (other parts from reference TRBV30 and TRBJ1-2): SQTIHQWPATLVQPVGSPLSLECTVEGTSNPNLYWYRQAAGRGLQLLFYSVGIGQISSEVPQNLSASRPQDRQFILSSKKLLLSDSGFYLCAWSAPGTGRPFNYGYTFGSGTRLTVV.

The chain combines TRBV15 with TRBJ2-5, with a possible D match to TRBD1 (5 bases). V was shortened by 4 bases and J by 7 bases, with 16 bases between the two germline ends. The CDR3 contains 14 residues. Germline-derived CDR1 and CDR2 are LNHNV and YYDKDF (reference sequence). This CDR3 is CATSMRSGSGTQYF. The CDR3 bases are TGTGCCACCAGCATGCGCTCAGGGTCGGGGACCCAGTACTTC.

This sequence joins TRBV3-1 (or the pseudogene TRBV3-2) and TRBJ1-1; the D is unclear. This CDR3 has 14 amino acids. Germline CDR1 is LGHDT and CDR2 is YNNKEL (reference sequence). Trimming shortened V by 7 bases and J by 1 base, and 13 bases separated the two germline ends. CDR3 sequence reads: CASKIKGWNTEAFF. Here the CDR3 DNA reads TGTGCCAGCAAGATTAAGGGATGGAACACTGAAGCTTTCTTT.

The genes are TRBV6-5 and TRBJ1-1; D is unresolved. The V end was cut by 6 bases, the J end by 4 bases, with 15 bases between. The CDR3 spans 14 residues. Germline CDR1 reads MNHEY; CDR2 reads SVGAGI. In DNA form, the CDR3 reads TGTGCCAGCAGGCCCGAGGTTAAGGGCACTGAAGCTTTCTTT. This gives the protein CASRPEVKGTEAFF.

DNA of the CDR3: TGTGCCAGCAGTCGGACCATATATAATTCACCCCTCCACTTT. Amino acids: CASSRTIYNSPLHF. The chain uses TRBV6-5 and TRBJ1-6, with D hard to call. Germline V gene sequence: CDR1 MNHEY, CDR2 SVGAGI. The germline V and J ends were trimmed by 5 bases and 4 bases, with 9 bases remaining between them. This CDR3 is built from 14 residues.

V and J are TRBV11-2 and TRBJ2-5; TRBD1 or TRBD2 may be the D gene (7 bases each). CDR1 is SGHAT, CDR2 FQNNGV, per germline. This CDR3 contains 16 residues. V was clipped by 5 bases and J by 6 bases, with 22 bases between them. The DNA for the CDR3 is TGTGCCAGCAGCCAAGAATGGGGAGGGGGCGCGAAGACCCAGTACTTC. It encodes CASSQEWGGGAKTQYF.

CDR3 bases: TGTGCCACCAGTGATTCCAGCGGGAGGGCCCACAATGAGCAGTTCTTC. It translates to CATSDSSGRAHNEQFF. The V and J genes are TRBV24-1 and TRBJ2-1; 10 nucleotides agree with TRBD2. Germline CDR1 and CDR2: KGHDR and SFDVKD. The junction had 5 bases not matched to a gene; V was cut back by 2 bases and J by 5 bases. CDR3 size: 16 residues.

The chain couples TRBV4-3 to TRBJ2-7, with D perhaps being TRBD1 or TRBD2 (5 bases each). The V and J ends lost 1 base and 2 bases respectively, with 15 bases between them. The germline CDR1 and CDR2 sequences are LGHNA and YSLEER. This CDR3 spans 16 amino acids. Written as DNA, the CDR3 is TGCGCCAGCAGCCAAGCGCAGGCAGGGACCCCCTACGAGCAGTACTTC. Residues: CASSQAQAGTPYEQYF.

J is TRBJ1-1 and V is TRBV7-2; D is possibly TRBD1 (6 bases). In germline, CDR1 is SGHTA, CDR2 FQGNSA. Trimming left V 6 bases short and J 9 bases short, with 14 bases between. CDR3 length: 12 amino acids. The CDR3 is CASSPTGFQAFF. CDR3 sequence (DNA): TGTGCCAGCAGTCCTACAGGGTTCCAAGCTTTCTTT. The whole variable domain, remainder taken from reference TRBV7-2 and TRBJ1-1, is GAGVSQSPSNKVTEKGKDVELRCDPISGHTALYWYRQSLGQGLEFLIYFQGNSAPDKSGLPSDRFSAERTGGSVSTLTIQRTQQEDSAVYLCASSPTGFQAFFGQGTRLTVV.